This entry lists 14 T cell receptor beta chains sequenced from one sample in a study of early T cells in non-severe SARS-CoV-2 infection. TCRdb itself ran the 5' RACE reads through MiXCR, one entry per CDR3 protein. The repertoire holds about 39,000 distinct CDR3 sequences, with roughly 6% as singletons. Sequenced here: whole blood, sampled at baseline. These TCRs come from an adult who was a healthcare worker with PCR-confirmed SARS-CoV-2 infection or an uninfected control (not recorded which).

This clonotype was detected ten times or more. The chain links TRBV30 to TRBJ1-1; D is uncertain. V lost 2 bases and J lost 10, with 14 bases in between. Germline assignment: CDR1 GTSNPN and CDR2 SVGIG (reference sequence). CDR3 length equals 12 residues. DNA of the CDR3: TGTGCCTGGAGTCTAGGCCAGAGTAGAGCTTTCTTT. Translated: CAWSLGQSRAFF.

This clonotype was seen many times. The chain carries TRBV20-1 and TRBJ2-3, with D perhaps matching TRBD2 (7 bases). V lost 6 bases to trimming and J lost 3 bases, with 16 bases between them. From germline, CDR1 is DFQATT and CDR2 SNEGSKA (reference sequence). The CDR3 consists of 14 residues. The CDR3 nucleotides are TGCAGTGCCTACGGGGGGCAAAGGACAGATACGCAGTATTTT. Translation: CSAYGGQRTDTQYF.

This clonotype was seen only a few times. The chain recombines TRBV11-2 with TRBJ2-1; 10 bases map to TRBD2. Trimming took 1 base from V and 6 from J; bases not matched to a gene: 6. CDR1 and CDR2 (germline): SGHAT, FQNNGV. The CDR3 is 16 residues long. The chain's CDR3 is CASSLGGLAVSNEQFF. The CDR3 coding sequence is TGTGCCAGCAGCTTAGGCGGACTAGCGGTTTCCAATGAGCAGTTCTTC. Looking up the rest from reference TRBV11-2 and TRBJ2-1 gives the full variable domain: EAGVAQSPRYKIIEKRQSVAFWCNPISGHATLYWYQQILGQGPKLLIQFQNNGVVDDSQLPKDRFSAERLKGVDSTLKIQPAKLEDSAVYLCASSLGGLAVSNEQFFGPGTRLTVL.

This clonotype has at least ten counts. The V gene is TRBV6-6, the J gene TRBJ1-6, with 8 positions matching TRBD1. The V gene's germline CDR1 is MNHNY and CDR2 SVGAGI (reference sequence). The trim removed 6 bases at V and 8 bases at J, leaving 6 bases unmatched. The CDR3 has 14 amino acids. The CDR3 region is CASSRQGRDSPLHF. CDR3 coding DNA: TGTGCCAGCAGCCGACAGGGGAGAGATTCACCCCTCCACTTT.

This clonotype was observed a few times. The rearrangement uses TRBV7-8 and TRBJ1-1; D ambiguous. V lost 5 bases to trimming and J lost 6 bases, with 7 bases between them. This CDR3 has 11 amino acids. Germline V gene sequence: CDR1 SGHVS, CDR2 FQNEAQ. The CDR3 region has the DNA TGTGCCAGCAGCCCAGGCGCTGAAGCTTTCTTT. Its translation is CASSPGAEAFF.

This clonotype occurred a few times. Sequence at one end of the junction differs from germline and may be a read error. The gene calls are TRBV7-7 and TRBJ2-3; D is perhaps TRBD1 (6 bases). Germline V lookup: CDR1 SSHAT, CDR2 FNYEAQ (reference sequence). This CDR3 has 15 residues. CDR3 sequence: CASSPGTPHSDTQYF. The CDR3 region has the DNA TGTGCTAGCAGCCCCGGGACACCACATTCAGATACGCAGTATTTT.

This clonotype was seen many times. The CDR3 spells CASRDSPGGYQPQHF. CDR3 coding DNA: TGTGCCAGCAGGGACTCCCCCGGGGGCTATCAGCCCCAGCATTTT. The rearrangement joins TRBV6-6 to TRBJ1-5; D possibly corresponds to TRBD1 (6 bases). Trimming took off 6 bases at V and 5 bases at J, with 17 bases between the two ends. In germline, CDR1 is MNHNY, CDR2 SVGAGI (reference sequence). CDR3 size: 15 residues.

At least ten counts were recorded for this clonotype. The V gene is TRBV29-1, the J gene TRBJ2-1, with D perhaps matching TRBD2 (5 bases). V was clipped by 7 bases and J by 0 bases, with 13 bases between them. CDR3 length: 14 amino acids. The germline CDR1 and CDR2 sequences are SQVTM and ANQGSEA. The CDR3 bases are TGCAGCGGTATAGCGCCCAGCTCCTACAATGAGCAGTTCTTC. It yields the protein CSGIAPSSYNEQFF.

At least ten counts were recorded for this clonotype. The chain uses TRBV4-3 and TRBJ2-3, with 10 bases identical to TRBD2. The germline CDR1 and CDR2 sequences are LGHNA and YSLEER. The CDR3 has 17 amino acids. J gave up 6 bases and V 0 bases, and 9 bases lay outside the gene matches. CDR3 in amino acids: CASSQDIAGGSSDTQYF. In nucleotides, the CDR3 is TGCGCCAGCAGCCAAGATATAGCGGGGGGCTCATCGGATACGCAGTATTTT.

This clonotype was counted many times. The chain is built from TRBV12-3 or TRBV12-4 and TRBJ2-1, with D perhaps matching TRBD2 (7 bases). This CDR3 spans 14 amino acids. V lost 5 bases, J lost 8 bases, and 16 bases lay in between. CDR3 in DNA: TGTGCCAGCAGTGAGGGGGGGAGTAGCTATGAGCAGTTCTTC. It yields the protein CASSEGGSSYEQFF.

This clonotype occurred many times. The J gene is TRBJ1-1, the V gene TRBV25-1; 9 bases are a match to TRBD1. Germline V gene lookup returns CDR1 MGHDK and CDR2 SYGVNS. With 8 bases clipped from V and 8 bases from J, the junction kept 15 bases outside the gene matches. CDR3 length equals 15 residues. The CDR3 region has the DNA TGTGCCAGCCGTCCCGGGACAGGGCGGTCATCCGAAGCTTTCTTT. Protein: CASRPGTGRSSEAFF. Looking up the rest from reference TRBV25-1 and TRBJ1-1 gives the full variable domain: EADIYQTPRYLVIGTGKKITLECSQTMGHDKMYWYQQDPGMELHLIHYSYGVNSTEKGDLSSESTVSRIRTEHFPLTLESARPSHTSQYLCASRPGTGRSSEAFFGQGTRLTVV.

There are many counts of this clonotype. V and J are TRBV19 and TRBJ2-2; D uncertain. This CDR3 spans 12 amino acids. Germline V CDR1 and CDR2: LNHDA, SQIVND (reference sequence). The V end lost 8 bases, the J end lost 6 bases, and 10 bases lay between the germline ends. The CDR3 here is CASRDGAGELFF. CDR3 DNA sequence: TGTGCCAGTCGCGATGGGGCCGGGGAGCTGTTTTTT.

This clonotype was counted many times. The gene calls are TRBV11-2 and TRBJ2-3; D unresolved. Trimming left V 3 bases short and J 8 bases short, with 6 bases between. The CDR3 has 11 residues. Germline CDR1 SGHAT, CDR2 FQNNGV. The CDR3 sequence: CASSFGPTQYF. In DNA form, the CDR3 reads TGTGCCAGCAGCTTCGGTCCTACGCAGTATTTT.

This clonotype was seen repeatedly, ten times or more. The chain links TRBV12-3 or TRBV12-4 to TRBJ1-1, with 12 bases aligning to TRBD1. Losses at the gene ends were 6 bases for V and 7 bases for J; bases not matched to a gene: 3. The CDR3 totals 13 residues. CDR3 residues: CASRGQGAGEAFF. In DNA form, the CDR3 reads TGTGCCAGCAGGGGACAGGGGGCCGGTGAAGCTTTCTTT.